This section outlines one T cell receptor (beta chain) sequence together with its context. Looked up from germline, CDR1 is LGHDT and CDR2 is YNNKEL (reference sequence). V dropped 1 base and J dropped 0 bases, with 10 bases sitting between them. The length of the CDR3 is 15 residues. This specimen comes from a study of response to subunit inactivated influenza vaccine. From the RT-PCR reads, TCRdb called clonotypes with MiXCR, one entry per CDR3 protein. The table includes under 500,000 distinct CDR3 sequences, approximately 10% detected once. The chain links TRBV3-1 to TRBJ2-7; TRBD2 might be the D (6 bases). Sequencing used PBMCs from blood, obtained around seven weeks after vaccination. The receptor was isolated from a man aged 45-60 years who received an inactivated influenza vaccine. The chain's CDR3 is CASSQGLVISYEQYF. For the CDR3, the DNA is TGTGCCAGCAGCCAAGGACTAGTCATCTCCTACGAGCAGTACTTC.